These 23 T cell receptor beta chains originate from one sample sequenced in a study of shared clonotypes between healthy human individuals. Naive CD8 cells lacked CD45RO and underwent positive selection for CCR7, leaving out terminally differentiated effector memory CD45RA+ cells. Some clones are missing from TCRdb's copy, which holds only in-frame ones; the method was immunoSEQ multiplex PCR. The sample has some 2 million clones, just under 95% seen once. The specimen sequenced was naive CD8+ T cells sorted from blood. Receptors were obtained from a man younger than 30 in good health.

V usage is TRBV19 and J usage is TRBJ2-3, with D maybe TRBD2 (6 bases). The germline V and J ends were trimmed by 5 bases and 11 bases, with 17 bases remaining between them. Germline CDR1 LNHDA, CDR2 SQIVND (reference sequence). The CDR3 covers 13 residues. CDR3 coding DNA: TGTGCCAGTAGTCTCGCCTCCGGGACTTGGCAGTATTTT. This encodes CASSLASGTWQYF.

The sample holds one count of this clone. The rearrangement links TRBV5-4 to TRBJ1-1, with 9 bases identical to TRBD1. There are 16 residues in the CDR3. V lost 4 bases to trimming and J lost 4 bases; unmatched junction nucleotides: 11. Per the germline V gene, CDR1 is SGHNT and CDR2 is YYREEE (reference sequence). This CDR3 is CASSREGQGFSTEAFF. For the CDR3, the DNA is TGTGCCAGCAGCAGAGAAGGACAGGGGTTTTCCACTGAAGCTTTCTTT.

This chain connects TRBV19 to TRBJ2-7; TRBD2 aligns across 12 bases. V lost 2 bases to trimming and J lost 5 bases; unmatched junction nucleotides: 13. Germline V CDR1 and CDR2: LNHDA, SQIVND (reference sequence). This CDR3 contains 18 residues. The CDR3 DNA sequence: TGTGCCAGTAGTATACCCCTGACTAGCGGGAGAAGGGTCGACGAGCAGTACTTC. Protein sequence: CASSIPLTSGRRVDEQYF.

J is TRBJ2-7 and V is TRBV28; D gene unclear. Germline lookup yields CDR1 MDHEN and CDR2 SYDVKM. The CDR3 runs to 15 residues. Trimming cost V 8 bases and J 0 bases, with 17 bases left between them. The CDR3 protein is CASRQSGVPSYEQYF. CDR3 nucleotide sequence: TGTGCCAGCCGGCAAAGTGGGGTCCCCTCCTACGAGCAGTACTTC.

This sequence joins TRBV19 and TRBJ2-3; 9 bases match TRBD2. Germline-derived CDR1 and CDR2 are LNHDA and SQIVND (reference sequence). The CDR3 runs to 17 residues. J was trimmed by 0 bases and V by 0 bases; bases with no gene match: 4. In DNA, the CDR3 is TGTGCCAGTAGTATAGAGGCTAGCGGGACTAGCACAGATACGCAGTATTTT. This translates into CASSIEASGTSTDTQYF.

The chain links TRBV5-6 to TRBJ2-5, with D perhaps matching TRBD2 (5 bases). This CDR3 spans 14 amino acids. V lost 0 bases to trimming and J lost 5 bases, with 11 bases between them. In germline, CDR1 is SGHDT, CDR2 YYEEEE. The CDR3 loop is CASSLVSEEETQYF. In DNA, the CDR3 is TGTGCCAGCAGCTTGGTATCGGAGGAGGAGACCCAGTACTTC.

The chain links TRBV19 to TRBJ2-1; 11 bases align to TRBD2. V gave up 5 bases and J gave up 7 bases; unmatched junction bases: 7. Germline V gene data show CDR1 as LNHDA and CDR2 as SQIVND (reference sequence). The CDR3 sequence is 15 residues long. The CDR3 nucleotides are TGTGCCAGTAGTCGGACTAGCGGGCTATGGAATGAGCAGTTCTTC. This translates into CASSRTSGLWNEQFF.

The CDR3 nucleotides are TGTGCCAGCAGTTCAAGAGCCGGAAACACCATATATTTT. Translating gives CASSSRAGNTIYF. V is TRBV28 and J is TRBJ1-3; D ambiguous. V lost 4 bases and J lost 4, with 8 bases in between. The CDR3 has 13 amino acids. Germline CDR1 reads MDHEN; CDR2 reads SYDVKM.

The genes are TRBV28 and TRBJ1-4; tentative D call: TRBD1 (6 bases). CDR1 and CDR2 from the germline V gene are MDHEN and SYDVKM. V was trimmed by 5 bases and J by 7 bases, leaving 17 bases between them. This CDR3 spans 15 amino acids. CDR3 in DNA: TGTGCCAGCAGTGCCCCACAGGGAGAGGCTGAAAAACTGTTTTTT. Its translation: CASSAPQGEAEKLFF.

This clone has only one observation. The chain is built from TRBV7-2 and TRBJ1-2; weak D call: TRBD1 (6 bases). Trimming shortened V by 6 bases and J by 2 bases, and 13 bases separated the two germline ends. The CDR3 has 14 amino acids. Germline CDR1 is SGHTA and CDR2 is FQGNSA. In nucleotides, the CDR3 is TGTGCCAGCAGACCTCAGGGGTGGAACTATGGCTACACCTTC. It codes for CASRPQGWNYGYTF.

The chain joins TRBV28 to TRBJ2-3; D remains unclear. This CDR3 is 12 amino acids long. Germline CDR1 reads MDHEN; CDR2 reads SYDVKM. V was pared by 3 bases and J by 4 bases, with 5 bases between. The CDR3, as DNA: TGTGCCAGCAGTTTTAGGGCAGATACGCAGTATTTT. Residues: CASSFRADTQYF.

In its sample, this clone was seen once. This chain links TRBV5-4 with TRBJ1-1; D ambiguous. The V end lost 6 bases, the J end lost 0 bases, and 9 bases lay between the germline ends. Germline V gene sequence: CDR1 SGHNT, CDR2 YYREEE (reference sequence). CDR3 length: 13 residues. Here the CDR3 reads CASKDLLNTEAFF. The CDR3 DNA reads TGTGCCAGCAAGGACCTTTTGAACACTGAAGCTTTCTTT.

About this clone: At the DNA level, this CDR3 is encoded by other sequences in the same sample as well. The chain uses TRBV6-5 and TRBJ2-7, with unresolved D. Germline V gene data show CDR1 as MNHEY and CDR2 as SVGAGI. The CDR3 covers 13 residues. Trimming took off 3 bases at V and 1 base at J, with 7 bases between the two ends. The CDR3 spells CASSYGVSYEQYF. CDR3 sequence (DNA): TGTGCCAGCAGTTATGGGGTTTCCTACGAGCAGTACTTC.

Points on this clone: The same CDR3 can be traced to other DNA sequences in this sample. The V call is TRBV9, the J call TRBJ2-5, with a possible D match to TRBD2 (6 bases). Germline-derived CDR1 and CDR2 are SGDLS and YYNGEE. V lost 2 bases and J lost 3, with 11 bases in between. CDR3 length equals 14 residues. The CDR3 reads CASSVDGGEETQYF. The CDR3 DNA follows: TGTGCCAGCAGCGTGGACGGCGGGGAAGAGACCCAGTACTTC.

The rearrangement joins TRBV9 to TRBJ1-6, with unresolved D. With 2 bases removed from V and 10 bases from J, the gap between germline ends came to 22 bases. The CDR3 totals 17 residues. CDR1 is SGDLS and CDR2 is YYNGEE in the germline V gene. CDR3 protein: CASSVAEDPPGGSPLHF. CDR3 nucleotides: TGTGCCAGCAGCGTGGCTGAGGATCCTCCTGGTGGGTCACCCCTCCACTTT. Together with reference TRBV9 and TRBJ1-6, the CDR3 gives the full variable domain: DSGVTQTPKHLITATGQRVTLRCSPRSGDLSVYWYQQSLDQGLQFLIQYYNGEERAKGNILERFSAQQFPDLHSELNLSSLELGDSALYFCASSVAEDPPGGSPLHFGNGTRLTVT.

This clone is a singleton in its sample. The CDR3 region has the DNA TGTGCCAGCAGTGTGGGGACAGGTGGGAACACTGAAGCTTTCTTT. Translation: CASSVGTGGNTEAFF. J is TRBJ1-1 and V is TRBV2, with 8 bases lining up with TRBD1. CDR1 is SNHLY and CDR2 is FYNNEI in the germline V gene. Unmatched junction bases numbered 5, after V lost 4 bases and J lost 1 base. This CDR3 has 15 amino acids. Using reference TRBV2 and TRBJ1-1 for the parts outside the CDR3, the full variable domain is EPEVTQTPSHQVTQMGQEVILRCVPISNHLYFYWYRQILGQKVEFLVSFYNNEISEKSEIFDDQFSVERPDGSNFTLKIRSTKLEDSAMYFCASSVGTGGNTEAFFGQGTRLTVV.

This chain joins TRBV19 and TRBJ2-7; D may be TRBD2 (5 bases). The CDR3 is 13 amino acids. Germline lookup yields CDR1 LNHDA and CDR2 SQIVND (reference sequence). With 3 bases removed from V and 2 bases from J, the gap between germline ends came to 8 bases. The chain's CDR3 is CASSMVLAYEQYF. The CDR3 DNA sequence: TGTGCCAGTAGTATGGTACTAGCCTACGAGCAGTACTTC.

V is TRBV6-5 and J is TRBJ2-7; 7 bases map to TRBD1. V lost 5 bases to trimming and J lost 5 bases; unmatched junction nucleotides: 6. CDR1 MNHEY and CDR2 SVGAGI come from the germline V gene. This CDR3 is built from 13 residues. The CDR3 loop reads CASSPTGTNEQYF. CDR3 bases: TGTGCCAGCAGTCCGACAGGGACCAACGAGCAGTACTTC.

The chain recombines TRBV29-1 with TRBJ1-2; D possibly corresponds to TRBD1 (6 bases). V lost 6 bases to trimming and J lost 4 bases, with 12 bases between them. CDR3 size: 12 residues. Germline V lookup: CDR1 SQVTM, CDR2 ANQGSEA. CDR3 sequence: CSVGDTSYGYTF. The DNA for the CDR3 is TGCAGCGTGGGGGACACTAGCTATGGCTACACCTTC.

In this sample, this clone turned up a few times. CDR3 in amino acids: CASSEYSTDPYGYTF. The CDR3 bases are TGTGCCAGCAGTGAATATTCGACGGACCCCTATGGCTACACCTTC. This chain links TRBV2 with TRBJ1-2; D gene uncertain. The germline V and J ends were trimmed by 2 bases and 4 bases, with 14 bases remaining between them. The germline CDR1 and CDR2 sequences are SNHLY and FYNNEI. The CDR3 consists of 15 residues. The full variable domain, its missing parts supplied by reference TRBV2 and TRBJ1-2, is EPEVTQTPSHQVTQMGQEVILRCVPISNHLYFYWYRQILGQKVEFLVSFYNNEISEKSEIFDDQFSVERPDGSNFTLKIRSTKLEDSAMYFCASSEYSTDPYGYTFGSGTRLTVV.

The genes are TRBV30 and TRBJ1-1; TRBD1 is a possible D gene (6 bases). Germline CDR1 GTSNPN, CDR2 SVGIG (reference sequence). Trimming shortened V by 0 bases and J by 1 base, and 9 bases separated the two germline ends. The CDR3 covers 14 residues. CDR3 sequence: CAWSVGQTNTEAFF. The CDR3 DNA sequence: TGTGCCTGGAGTGTAGGACAGACGAACACTGAAGCTTTCTTT. The full variable domain, in which reference TRBV30 and TRBJ1-1 provide the parts outside the CDR3, is SQTIHQWPATLVQPVGSPLSLECTVEGTSNPNLYWYRQAAGRGLQLLFYSVGIGQISSEVPQNLSASRPQDRQFILSSKKLLLSDSGFYLCAWSVGQTNTEAFFGQGTRLTVV.

CDR3 residues: CASSPGQGANTEAFF. The CDR3 bases are TGTGCCAGCAGCCCAGGACAGGGGGCGAACACTGAAGCTTTCTTT. The chain has TRBV11-2 and TRBJ1-1, with TRBD1 identical over 11 bases. The length of the CDR3 is 15 residues. Unmatched junction bases numbered 3, after V lost 5 bases and J lost 1 base. Germline-derived CDR1 and CDR2 are SGHAT and FQNNGV.

This chain connects TRBV6-1 to TRBJ2-7, with a possible D match to TRBD1 (6 bases). From germline, CDR1 is MNHNS and CDR2 SASEGT. The germline V and J ends were trimmed by 0 bases and 2 bases, with 8 bases remaining between them. The CDR3 extends over 14 amino acids. This chain's CDR3 is CASSEAWGPYEQYF. DNA for the CDR3: TGTGCCAGCAGTGAAGCGTGGGGGCCCTACGAGCAGTACTTC.